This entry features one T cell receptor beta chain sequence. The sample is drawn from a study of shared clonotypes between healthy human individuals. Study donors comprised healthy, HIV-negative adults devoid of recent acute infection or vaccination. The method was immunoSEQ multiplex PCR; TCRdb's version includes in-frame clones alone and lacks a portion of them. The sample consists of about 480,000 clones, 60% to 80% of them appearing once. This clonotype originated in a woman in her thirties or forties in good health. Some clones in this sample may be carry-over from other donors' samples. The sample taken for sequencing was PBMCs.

CDR3 DNA sequence: TGTGCCAGCACTCCGTCTAGCGGGATTCGTGAGCAGTACTTC. Translating gives CASTPSSGIREQYF. The chain uses TRBV2 and TRBJ2-7; 9 nucleotides align to TRBD2. In germline, CDR1 is SNHLY, CDR2 FYNNEI. The J segment lost 7 bases and the V segment lost 7 bases, leaving 11 bases of the junction unmatched. The CDR3 is made up of 14 amino acids. Complete variable domain (other parts from reference TRBV2 and TRBJ2-7): EPEVTQTPSHQVTQMGQEVILRCVPISNHLYFYWYRQILGQKVEFLVSFYNNEISEKSEIFDDQFSVERPDGSNFTLKIRSTKLEDSAMYFCASTPSSGIREQYFGPGTRLTVT.